These 31 T cell receptor beta chains came from one sample sequenced in a study of TIL therapy for anti-PD-1-resistant metastatic lung cancer. Described time point: pre-treatment sample, taken before nivolumab and TIL therapy. The tumor samples were excised metastases, mostly pleural nodules or supraclavicular lymph nodes. The libraries were made with immunoSEQ v3. The protocol was immunoSEQ multiplex PCR, while the TCRdb copy is restricted to in-frame clones and leaves out a portion. The sample carries roughly 50,000 clones, about two thirds recorded once. Here the sequenced sample was tumor tissue, taken at baseline. These receptors originate from a person aged 25 to 79 with non-small cell lung cancer.

CDR3 sequence reads: CASTPPGQVYNEQFF. The CDR3 nucleotides are TGTGCCAGCACCCCTCCGGGGCAGGTGTACAATGAGCAGTTCTTC. The chain uses TRBV7-8 and TRBJ2-1; D assignment may be TRBD1 or TRBD2 (5 bases each). CDR1 is SGHVS, CDR2 FQNEAQ, per germline. Trimming pared 7 bases from V and 4 bases from J, leaving 17 bases between. The CDR3 runs 15 residues.

This chain joins TRBV4-1 and TRBJ1-2, with a possible D match to TRBD1 (5 bases). In germline, CDR1 is MGHRA, CDR2 YSYEKL. This CDR3 comprises 13 residues. Deletions cut 6 bases from V and 4 bases from J, with 12 bases between. Here the CDR3 DNA reads TGCGCCAGCAGAGGCTCAGGGACCTATGGCTACACCTTC. Translation gives CASRGSGTYGYTF.

The chain employs TRBV9 and TRBJ1-1; D possibly corresponds to TRBD1 (6 bases). Between the trimmed V and J ends, which lost 4 bases and 4 bases, there was a span of 23 bases. Germline V gene data show CDR1 as SGDLS and CDR2 as YYNGEE. The CDR3 contains 17 residues. The CDR3 DNA sequence: TGTGCCAGCAGCTCCCGTTACGGGGGCGTATCGTTCACTGAAGCTTTCTTT. The encoded protein is CASSSRYGGVSFTEAFF.

The chain is built from TRBV19 and TRBJ2-5, with TRBD2 identical over 8 bases. Germline CDR1 is LNHDA and CDR2 is SQIVND (reference sequence). With 4 bases clipped from V and 1 base from J, the junction kept 11 bases outside the gene matches. The CDR3 spans 17 residues. The DNA for the CDR3 is TGTGCCAGTAGTAAGATCGGAACTAGCGGTATCCAAGAGACCCAGTACTTC. Amino acids: CASSKIGTSGIQETQYF. The full variable domain, its missing parts supplied by reference TRBV19 and TRBJ2-5, is DGGITQSPKYLFRKEGQNVTLSCEQNLNHDAMYWYRQDPGQGLRLIYYSQIVNDFQKGDIAEGYSVSREKKESFPLTVTSAQKNPTAFYLCASSKIGTSGIQETQYFGPGTRLLVL.

The genes are TRBV19 and TRBJ2-5; 8 nucleotides line up with TRBD1. The DNA end favors TRBJ2-7, so the J call may be wrong. The CDR3 has 14 amino acids. CDR1 LNHDA and CDR2 SQIVND come from the germline V gene (reference sequence). The CDR3 DNA follows: TGTGCCAGTAGTAGGGCAGGGGGCGTGAACGAGCAGTACTTC. Amino acid sequence: CASSRAGGVNEQYF.

This chain links TRBV2 with TRBJ1-2; D perhaps matches TRBD1 (6 bases). The CDR3 contains 13 residues. CDR1 is SNHLY and CDR2 is FYNNEI in the germline V gene. V gave up 4 bases and J gave up 7 bases, with 13 bases separating them. CDR3 DNA: TGTGCCAGCAGTGTGGCAGGGGATGGTGGCTACACCTTC. It yields the protein CASSVAGDGGYTF.

The rearrangement links TRBV7-2 to TRBJ2-7; D perhaps matches TRBD1 (5 bases). Trimming took off 1 base at V and 0 bases at J, with 16 bases between the two ends. This CDR3 is built from 17 residues. Germline V lookup: CDR1 SGHTA, CDR2 FQGNSA. The CDR3 nucleotides read TGTGCCAGCAGCTTAGTGGCAGGGCCCAGCGACTCCTACGAGCAGTACTTC. This gives the protein CASSLVAGPSDSYEQYF. The whole variable domain, remainder taken from reference TRBV7-2 and TRBJ2-7, is GAGVSQSPSNKVTEKGKDVELRCDPISGHTALYWYRQSLGQGLEFLIYFQGNSAPDKSGLPSDRFSAERTGGSVSTLTIQRTQQEDSAVYLCASSLVAGPSDSYEQYFGPGTRLTVT.

The chain employs TRBV2 and TRBJ1-5, with 7 bases fitting TRBD1. The CDR3 loop spans 15 amino acids. Trimming at V came to 6 bases and at J to 4 bases, leaving 9 bases not matched to a gene. In germline, CDR1 is SNHLY, CDR2 FYNNEI. CDR3 in DNA: TGTGCCAGCAGCTGGGGAGGGGGCCTAAATCAGCCCCAGCATTTT. Amino acids: CASSWGGGLNQPQHF.

This clone has a handful of counts. The J gene is TRBJ2-2, the V gene TRBV5-1; D ambiguous. Germline V gives CDR1 SGHRS, CDR2 YFSETQ. The CDR3 runs 16 residues. The germline V and J ends were trimmed by 4 bases and 0 bases, with 13 bases remaining between them. The CDR3 nucleotides are TGCGCCAGCAGCCATATCAGTCGGACGAACACCGGGGAGCTGTTTTTT. Residues: CASSHISRTNTGELFF.

The CDR3 DNA is TGTGCCACCACGAATGCAGATACGCAGTATTTT. Its translation is CATTNADTQYF. V and J are TRBV10-3 and TRBJ2-3, with D unclear. V was clipped by 10 bases and J by 4 bases, with 9 bases between them. The CDR3 covers 11 residues. Germline CDR1 ENHRY, CDR2 SYGVKD.

This clone has a single count. This chain connects TRBV5-4 to TRBJ1-1; no reliable D call. There are 13 residues in the CDR3. Germline CDR1 and CDR2: SGHNT and YYREEE (reference sequence). The V gene lost 0 bases and the J gene lost 4 bases, with 7 bases spanning the gap. The CDR3: CASSLVGSTEAFF. DNA of the CDR3: TGTGCCAGCAGCTTGGTAGGAAGCACTGAAGCTTTCTTT.

The chain carries TRBV5-6 and TRBJ1-3; 7 nucleotides line up with TRBD1. Germline assignment: CDR1 SGHDT and CDR2 YYEEEE. V trimming: 2 bases; J trimming: 5 bases; junction bases outside the gene matches: 4. The CDR3 runs to 14 residues. The CDR3 DNA reads TGTGCCAGCAGCTTACCGGGACAGAGAAACACCATATATTTT. Amino acids: CASSLPGQRNTIYF.

This clone was detected only a few times. Other DNA sequences in the sample encode the same CDR3. This chain connects TRBV5-1 to TRBJ2-7; D gene ambiguous. The V gene's germline CDR1 is SGHRS and CDR2 YFSETQ. The length of the CDR3 is 13 residues. V was pared by 1 base and J by 3 bases, with 8 bases between. The DNA for the CDR3 is TGCGCCAGCAGCTTGCTTGGGGACTACGAGCAGTACTTC. Its translation is CASSLLGDYEQYF.

This clone was counted a single time. The chain combines TRBV7-2 with TRBJ2-3, with 7 positions matching TRBD2. Germline lookup yields CDR1 SGHTA and CDR2 FQGNSA. With 5 bases clipped from V and 6 bases from J, the junction kept 8 bases outside the gene matches. The CDR3 loop spans 14 amino acids. Here the CDR3 reads CASSPRLAGDTQYF. The CDR3 coding sequence is TGTGCCAGCAGCCCTAGACTAGCAGGGGATACGCAGTATTTT. The variable domain in full, completed from reference TRBV7-2 and TRBJ2-3, reads GAGVSQSPSNKVTEKGKDVELRCDPISGHTALYWYRQSLGQGLEFLIYFQGNSAPDKSGLPSDRFSAERTGGSVSTLTIQRTQQEDSAVYLCASSPRLAGDTQYFGPGTRLTVL.

The chain joins TRBV9 to TRBJ1-2; 8 nucleotides agree with TRBD1. Germline V gene data show CDR1 as SGDLS and CDR2 as YYNGEE. V shed 1 base and J 7 bases; nucleotides not matched to a gene: 3. The CDR3 spans 13 residues. CDR3 sequence: CASSVQGASGYTF. The CDR3 coding sequence is TGTGCCAGCAGCGTACAGGGGGCGTCTGGCTACACCTTC.

This chain connects TRBV27 to TRBJ1-1; 9 nucleotides agree with TRBD1. This CDR3 is 13 amino acids long. Trimming removed 5 bases from V and 3 bases from J; junction bases left unmatched: 1. Germline values: CDR1 MNHEY, CDR2 SMNVEV (reference sequence). The CDR3 DNA reads TGTGCCAGCAGTGGGACAGGGTACACTGAAGCTTTCTTT. Translation gives CASSGTGYTEAFF.

This clone was observed a few times. The chain combines TRBV9 with TRBJ1-1; D unresolved. Per the germline V gene, CDR1 is SGDLS and CDR2 is YYNGEE. The CDR3 runs to 13 residues. Trimming cost V 3 bases and J 8 bases, with 14 bases left between them. This CDR3 is CASSASPDPEAFF. CDR3 in DNA: TGTGCCAGCAGCGCTAGCCCAGATCCCGAAGCTTTCTTT. Complete variable domain (other parts from reference TRBV9 and TRBJ1-1): DSGVTQTPKHLITATGQRVTLRCSPRSGDLSVYWYQQSLDQGLQFLIQYYNGEERAKGNILERFSAQQFPDLHSELNLSSLELGDSALYFCASSASPDPEAFFGQGTRLTVV.

V is TRBV7-2 and J is TRBJ2-3, with TRBD2 identical over 14 bases. Germline values: CDR1 SGHTA, CDR2 FQGNSA. The ends lost 4 bases at V and 1 base at J; junction bases unmatched: 7. There are 18 residues in the CDR3. CDR3 DNA sequence: TGTGCCAGCAGCTCGGGACTAGCGGGAGTTCGGGGCACAGATACGCAGTATTTT. Its translation: CASSSGLAGVRGTDTQYF.

This chain joins TRBV2 and TRBJ2-7; 7 bases match TRBD1. The V gene's germline CDR1 is SNHLY and CDR2 FYNNEI. The CDR3 covers 12 residues. V trimming: 4 bases; J trimming: 4 bases; junction bases outside the gene matches: 1. CDR3 residues: CASSVQGYEQYF. CDR3 bases: TGTGCCAGCAGTGTACAGGGGTACGAGCAGTACTTC.

The chain has TRBV27 and TRBJ1-1, with TRBD1 matching over 11 bases. J lost 6 bases, V lost 5 bases, and 5 bases had no gene match. CDR3 length: 14 residues. Germline V gene data show CDR1 as MNHEY and CDR2 as SMNVEV (reference sequence). The CDR3: CASSQDRGPSEAFF. CDR3 DNA sequence: TGTGCCAGCAGTCAGGACAGGGGGCCTTCTGAAGCTTTCTTT.

This clone was detected a few times. The V gene is TRBV4-1, the J gene TRBJ1-1; D is uncertain. This CDR3 region has 17 residues. Germline V CDR1 and CDR2: MGHRA, YSYEKL. V lost 0 bases to trimming and J lost 1 base, with 15 bases between them. The DNA of the CDR3 is TGCGCCAGCAGCCAAGATCACCCCAGGCGGCCGAACACTGAAGCTTTCTTT. Its translation is CASSQDHPRRPNTEAFF.

This sequence joins TRBV5-1 and TRBJ2-5; 9 nucleotides match TRBD2. Trimming took 0 bases from V and 5 from J; bases not matched to a gene: 11. The CDR3 covers 17 residues. The V gene's germline CDR1 is SGHRS and CDR2 YFSETQ. CDR3 in amino acids: CASSLAGGGANIETQYF. The CDR3 DNA is TGCGCCAGCAGCTTGGCCGGCGGGGGGGCCAATATTGAGACCCAGTACTTC.

V is TRBV19 and J is TRBJ2-1, with a tentative D call TRBD2 (6 bases). This CDR3 contains 13 residues. V was trimmed by 7 bases and J by 6 bases, leaving 13 bases between them. Germline V lookup: CDR1 LNHDA, CDR2 SQIVND (reference sequence). CDR3 in DNA: TGTGCCAGTATAGGGGACTTTTCCAATGAGCAGTTCTTC. Its translation: CASIGDFSNEQFF. Supplemented by reference TRBV19 and TRBJ2-1, the full variable domain reads DGGITQSPKYLFRKEGQNVTLSCEQNLNHDAMYWYRQDPGQGLRLIYYSQIVNDFQKGDIAEGYSVSREKKESFPLTVTSAQKNPTAFYLCASIGDFSNEQFFGPGTRLTVL.

The chain links TRBV29-1 to TRBJ2-7; TRBD1 matches 9 bases. Trimming cost V 6 bases and J 0 bases; bases outside gene matches: 3. The CDR3 runs 13 residues. The germline CDR1 and CDR2 sequences are SQVTM and ANQGSEA. The CDR3 DNA reads as TGCAGCGTCGGACAGGGGTTCTCCTACGAGCAGTACTTC. Translation gives CSVGQGFSYEQYF.

V gene TRBV7-2 combines with J gene TRBJ2-7; D is uncertain. Germline-derived CDR1 and CDR2 are SGHTA and FQGNSA. The CDR3 spans 13 residues. V was shortened by 1 base and J by 6 bases, with 10 bases between the two germline ends. As DNA, the CDR3 is TGTGCCAGCAGCTTAGATGGGGTCTCCGAGCAGTACTTC. It codes for CASSLDGVSEQYF.

The rearrangement uses TRBV5-1 and TRBJ1-4; D gene uncertain. The CDR3 is made up of 13 amino acids. The V end was cut by 0 bases, the J end by 5 bases, with 5 bases between. Germline V lookup: CDR1 SGHRS, CDR2 YFSETQ. The DNA for the CDR3 is TGCGCCAGCAGCTTGGGAGGGAATGAAAAACTGTTTTTT. Translation: CASSLGGNEKLFF.

This chain connects TRBV30 to TRBJ2-2; D possibly corresponds to TRBD2 (7 bases). This CDR3 is built from 13 residues. The ends were cut back, 5 bases at V and 8 bases at J, with 15 bases in the middle. CDR1 is GTSNPN and CDR2 is SVGIG in the germline V gene (reference sequence). The CDR3 region is CAWGAGATGELFF. The CDR3 nucleotides are TGTGCCTGGGGGGCGGGGGCGACTGGGGAGCTGTTTTTT. The full variable domain, with the rest looked up from reference TRBV30 and TRBJ2-2, is SQTIHQWPATLVQPVGSPLSLECTVEGTSNPNLYWYRQAAGRGLQLLFYSVGIGQISSEVPQNLSASRPQDRQFILSSKKLLLSDSGFYLCAWGAGATGELFFGEGSRLTVL.

The chain couples TRBV5-4 to TRBJ2-7; 9 positions agree with TRBD2. V shed 4 bases and J 5 bases; nucleotides not matched to a gene: 7. CDR3 size: 14 residues. Germline CDR1 reads SGHNT; CDR2 reads YYREEE (reference sequence). In DNA form, the CDR3 reads TGTGCCAGCAGCGGGGGCGGGAGGGAAGACGAGCAGTACTTC. This gives the protein CASSGGGREDEQYF.

In its sample, this clone was seen many times. The V call is TRBV9, the J call TRBJ2-4, with D unresolved. V lost 0 bases to trimming and J lost 6 bases, with 10 bases between them. The CDR3 totals 14 residues. CDR1 is SGDLS and CDR2 is YYNGEE in the germline V gene. DNA for the CDR3: TGTGCCAGCAGCGTAGAACCCCTAGGAAACATTCAGTACTTC. Translated, it gives CASSVEPLGNIQYF.

This clone was observed a few times. The chain uses TRBV7-9 and TRBJ1-2, with D possibly TRBD1 on 5 matching bases. This CDR3 spans 14 amino acids. Trimming left V 5 bases short and J 8 bases short, with 18 bases between. CDR1 is SEHNR, CDR2 FQNEAQ, per germline (reference sequence). The CDR3 loop reads CASSPPGTVWGYTF. In DNA, the CDR3 is TGTGCCAGCAGCCCCCCCGGGACGGTCTGGGGCTACACCTTC. The full variable domain, its missing parts supplied by reference TRBV7-9 and TRBJ1-2, is DTGVSQNPRHKITKRGQNVTFRCDPISEHNRLYWYRQTLGQGPEFLTYFQNEAQLEKSRLLSDRFSAERPKGSFSTLEIQRTEQGDSAMYLCASSPPGTVWGYTFGSGTRLTVV.

The rearrangement joins TRBV5-1 to TRBJ1-3, with unresolved D. The V end was cut by 2 bases, the J end by 0 bases, with 12 bases between. The length of the CDR3 is 16 residues. CDR1 SGHRS and CDR2 YFSETQ come from the germline V gene. The CDR3 is CASSFGNSYSGNTIYF. Here the CDR3 DNA reads TGCGCCAGCAGCTTCGGGAACAGTTACTCTGGAAACACCATATATTTT.